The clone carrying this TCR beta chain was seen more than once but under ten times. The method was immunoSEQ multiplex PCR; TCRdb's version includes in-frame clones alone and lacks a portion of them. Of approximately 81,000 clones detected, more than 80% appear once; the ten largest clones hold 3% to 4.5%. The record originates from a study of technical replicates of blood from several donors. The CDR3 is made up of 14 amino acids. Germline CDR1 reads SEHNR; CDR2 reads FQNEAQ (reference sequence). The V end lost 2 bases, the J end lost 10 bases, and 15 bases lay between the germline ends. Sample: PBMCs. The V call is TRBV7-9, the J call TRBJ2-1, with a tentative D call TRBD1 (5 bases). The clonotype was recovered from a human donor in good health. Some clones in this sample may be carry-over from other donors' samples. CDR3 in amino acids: CASSLLQVEMEQFF. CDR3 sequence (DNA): TGTGCCAGCAGCTTATTACAGGTAGAAATGGAGCAGTTCTTC.